These 27 T cell receptor beta chains share one sample of origin, sequenced in a study of T-cell reconstitution after alpha-beta-depleted transplantation in children. Preparation of the TCRbeta library used unique molecular identifiers. A single record per CDR3 protein comes from TCRdb applying MiXCR to the PCR reads. The data show 300,000 to 400,000 distinct CDR3 sequences, roughly 16% seen once. Sequenced here: PBMCs, mostly from graft donor cells, sampled 360 days after TCRalphabeta/CD19-depleted stem cell transplant. The receptors come from a male patient between 2 and 15 years old who had a stem cell transplant for acute lymphoblastic leukemia, so the T cells may come from the graft donor.

Only a few counts were recorded for this clonotype. This rearrangement joins TRBV12-3 or TRBV12-4 to TRBJ2-3; TRBD2 aligns across 11 bases. This CDR3 region has 15 residues. V trimming: 4 bases; J trimming: 4 bases; junction bases outside the gene matches: 4. This chain's CDR3 is CASSSSGRFADTQYF. Here the CDR3 DNA reads TGTGCCAGCAGTTCTAGCGGGAGGTTCGCAGATACGCAGTATTTT.

V usage is TRBV6-1 and J usage is TRBJ2-1, with D perhaps matching TRBD2 (5 bases). The CDR3 spans 13 residues. CDR1 is MNHNS and CDR2 is SASEGT in the germline V gene. Trimming stripped 6 bases from V and 3 bases from J, with 9 bases between. This chain's CDR3 is CASRPGNYNEQFF. The CDR3 DNA is TGTGCCAGCAGGCCCGGGAACTACAATGAGCAGTTCTTC.

This clonotype was found a few times. The chain has TRBV7-9 and TRBJ2-1; D gene uncertain. The CDR3 sequence is 16 residues long. Deletions cut 1 base from V and 4 bases from J, with 14 bases between. Per the germline V gene, CDR1 is SEHNR and CDR2 is FQNEAQ (reference sequence). CDR3 region: CASSLGAAVGYNEQFF. The CDR3 nucleotides are TGTGCCAGCAGCTTAGGGGCCGCCGTAGGGTACAATGAGCAGTTCTTC. Based on the CDR3 plus reference TRBV7-9 and TRBJ2-1, the full variable domain is DTGVSQNPRHKITKRGQNVTFRCDPISEHNRLYWYRQTLGQGPEFLTYFQNEAQLEKSRLLSDRFSAERPKGSFSTLEIQRTEQGDSAMYLCASSLGAAVGYNEQFFGPGTRLTVL.

This clonotype was seen only a few times. V and J are TRBV4-2 and TRBJ2-2; D is ambiguous. V lost 0 bases, J lost 6 bases, and 11 bases lay in between. This CDR3 region has 15 residues. The germline V gene has CDR1 LGHNA and CDR2 YNFKEQ. The CDR3 region is CASSQEPIRPGELFF. The CDR3 DNA sequence: TGTGCCAGCAGCCAAGAGCCCATCAGGCCCGGGGAGCTGTTTTTT.

V gene TRBV11-2 combines with J gene TRBJ2-7; no reliable D call. This CDR3 has 14 amino acids. Trimming removed 1 base at V and 2 bases at J, with 9 bases between. CDR1 and CDR2 (germline): SGHAT, FQNNGV. In DNA, the CDR3 is TGTGCCAGCAGCTTAGTATATGTCGCCTACGAGCAGTACTTC. Translating gives CASSLVYVAYEQYF. Supplemented by reference TRBV11-2 and TRBJ2-7, the full variable domain reads EAGVAQSPRYKIIEKRQSVAFWCNPISGHATLYWYQQILGQGPKLLIQFQNNGVVDDSQLPKDRFSAERLKGVDSTLKIQPAKLEDSAVYLCASSLVYVAYEQYFGPGTRLTVT.

This clonotype was seen many times. CDR3 DNA sequence: TGCGCCAGCAGGAAACGACCCAACACCGGGGAGCTGTTTTTT. Protein sequence: CASRKRPNTGELFF. This chain uses TRBV5-1 with TRBJ2-2; D ambiguous. V was pared by 5 bases and J by 2 bases, with 10 bases between. This CDR3 contains 14 residues. The germline V gene encodes CDR1 SGHRS and CDR2 YFSETQ.

The CDR3 loop is CASSQGRRQPQHF. DNA of the CDR3: TGCGCCAGCAGCCAGGGGAGACGCCAGCCCCAGCATTTT. This sequence joins TRBV4-3 and TRBJ1-5; D is undetermined. CDR3 size: 13 residues. V shed 3 bases and J shed 7 bases, with 10 bases lying between them. Per germline, CDR1 LGHNA and CDR2 YSLEER.

This clonotype was counted at least ten times. V and J are TRBV12-3 or TRBV12-4 and TRBJ2-1; D is unresolved. The CDR3 consists of 17 residues. Trimming stripped 0 bases from V and 4 bases from J, with 16 bases between. In nucleotides, the CDR3 is TGTGCCAGCAGTTTAGCGGTAGGACCACCTTCGTACAATGAGCAGTTCTTC. It yields the protein CASSLAVGPPSYNEQFF.

This clonotype was counted at least ten times. V and J are TRBV5-1 and TRBJ2-7, with a possible D match to TRBD1 (6 bases). This CDR3 has 17 residues. The germline gives CDR1 SGHRS, CDR2 YFSETQ. V was clipped by 0 bases and J by 5 bases, with 21 bases between them. Here the CDR3 reads CASSLGLIRGRIHEQYF. For the CDR3, the DNA is TGCGCCAGCAGCTTGGGGTTGATAAGGGGGAGAATCCACGAGCAGTACTTC.

This chain uses TRBV7-9 with TRBJ2-1; D not resolved. This CDR3 is built from 17 residues. CDR1 and CDR2 from the germline V gene are SEHNR and FQNEAQ (reference sequence). Trimming removed 0 bases at V and 7 bases at J, with 19 bases between. The CDR3 protein is CASSLAFVGHIENEQFF. The CDR3 DNA reads TGTGCCAGCAGCTTAGCGTTCGTGGGCCACATAGAAAATGAGCAGTTCTTC.

This chain uses TRBV11-1 with TRBJ2-3; 8 bases line up with TRBD1. Per germline, CDR1 SGHAT and CDR2 FQDESV (reference sequence). V shed 3 bases and J 1 base; nucleotides not matched to a gene: 18. The CDR3 is 20 residues long. In nucleotides, the CDR3 is TGTGCCAGCAGCTTCCCAGGGGTACAGGGGGTCGGGGCGCGCACAGATACGCAGTATTTT. Translating gives CASSFPGVQGVGARTDTQYF.

This chain joins TRBV19 and TRBJ2-2; 8 nucleotides agree with TRBD1. With V trimmed by 7 bases and J by 10 bases, 8 bases remained unmatched. The CDR3 runs to 13 residues. Germline V gene lookup returns CDR1 LNHDA and CDR2 SQIVND (reference sequence). The CDR3 sequence is CASTRTGTAELFF. DNA of the CDR3: TGTGCCAGTACCCGGACAGGGACTGCGGAGCTGTTTTTT.

This clonotype was found a few times. This rearrangement joins TRBV6-5 to TRBJ1-2; D uncertain. Trimming pared 6 bases from V and 6 bases from J, leaving 11 bases between. The CDR3 runs 12 residues. The germline V gene has CDR1 MNHEY and CDR2 SVGAGI. The CDR3 region is CASRTEGDGYTF. In DNA, the CDR3 is TGTGCCAGCAGAACCGAGGGTGATGGCTACACCTTC.

The sample holds a few counts of this clonotype. CDR3 nucleotides: TGCAGCGCAAGACTAGCGGGAAATTATCATGAGCAGTTCTTC. As protein: CSARLAGNYHEQFF. The chain is built from TRBV29-1 and TRBJ2-1; 11 bases fit TRBD2. The CDR3 loop spans 14 amino acids. Germline V lookup: CDR1 SQVTM, CDR2 ANQGSEA. Trimming removed 7 bases from V and 8 bases from J; junction bases left unmatched: 10.

CDR3: CASKGTPSSYEQYF. The CDR3 DNA is TGTGCCAGCAAAGGGACACCCAGCTCCTACGAGCAGTACTTC. J is TRBJ2-7 and V is TRBV6-5; possibly TRBD1 for D (6 bases). The germline CDR1 and CDR2 sequences are MNHEY and SVGAGI. V was shortened by 7 bases and J by 0 bases, with 13 bases between the two germline ends. The length of the CDR3 is 14 residues.

This clonotype was counted a few times. This sequence joins TRBV7-8 and TRBJ2-5; no reliable D call. V was clipped by 4 bases and J by 4 bases, with 10 bases between them. Germline V lookup: CDR1 SGHVS, CDR2 FQNEAQ. The CDR3 has 13 residues. The chain's CDR3 is CASSSLSGETQYF. CDR3 nucleotide sequence: TGTGCCAGCAGCTCGCTCTCGGGAGAGACCCAGTACTTC.

The CDR3 loop reads CATARGTGELFF. CDR3 bases: TGTGCCACGGCTCGAGGCACCGGGGAGCTGTTTTTT. The chain employs TRBV24-1 and TRBJ2-2; D is ambiguous. V dropped 10 bases and J dropped 4 bases, with 9 bases sitting between them. CDR3 size: 12 residues. Germline CDR1 reads KGHDR; CDR2 reads SFDVKD.

The rearrangement joins TRBV7-9 to TRBJ2-1; TRBD1 agrees at 7 bases. Germline V gene sequence: CDR1 SEHNR, CDR2 FQNEAQ (reference sequence). The CDR3 totals 17 residues. Trimming removed 2 bases from V and 3 bases from J; junction bases left unmatched: 10. Here the CDR3 reads CASSLRPQGRLYNEQFF. The CDR3, as DNA: TGTGCCAGCAGCTTACGGCCACAGGGGCGACTCTACAATGAGCAGTTCTTC.

The rearrangement uses TRBV9 and TRBJ2-5; TRBD2 matches 12 bases. The V gene end was trimmed by 4 bases and the J gene end by 7 bases; junction bases not matched to a gene: 11. Germline-derived CDR1 and CDR2 are SGDLS and YYNGEE. This CDR3 comprises 16 residues. CDR3 sequence reads: CASSTSSGRAWATQYF. DNA for the CDR3: TGTGCCAGCAGCACCTCTAGCGGGAGGGCCTGGGCGACCCAGTACTTC.

Concerning this clonotype itself: A much larger clone sits a single nucleotide away, making a read error possible. The rearrangement links TRBV29-1 to TRBJ2-1, with D possibly being TRBD2 (5 bases). The CDR3 is 12 amino acids. The V gene's germline CDR1 is SQVTM and CDR2 ANQGSEA. The CDR3 DNA reads as TGCAGCTTTGAAAAGGATTTAGAGGGGCAGTTCTTC. It yields the protein CSFEKDLEGQFF.

This clonotype has a single count. The rearrangement links TRBV30 to TRBJ2-2; TRBD2 matches at 7 bases. This CDR3 spans 14 amino acids. V lost 4 bases and J lost 2; bases outside the gene matches: 4. Per the germline V gene, CDR1 is GTSNPN and CDR2 is SVGIG (reference sequence). The CDR3 nucleotides read TGTGCCTGGACTAGCGGATATAACACCGGGGAGCTGTTTTTT. It yields the protein CAWTSGYNTGELFF.

As DNA, the CDR3 is TGTGCCAGCAGTGGAGGGACTAGCGATCCCACAGAGCAGTTCTTC. Translated: CASSGGTSDPTEQFF. The rearrangement uses TRBV2 and TRBJ2-1; TRBD2 matches at 10 bases. V shed 4 bases, J shed 10 bases, and the junction held 10 bases outside the gene matches. Germline lookup yields CDR1 SNHLY and CDR2 FYNNEI. This CDR3 contains 15 residues.

The CDR3 region is CAWSPQGSQPQHF. CDR3 sequence (DNA): TGTGCCTGGAGCCCCCAAGGCTCCCAGCCCCAGCATTTT. The rearrangement links TRBV30 to TRBJ1-5; no definite D call. The CDR3 is 13 residues long. V lost 3 bases, J lost 7 bases, and 13 bases lay in between. Germline lookup yields CDR1 GTSNPN and CDR2 SVGIG (reference sequence).

The CDR3: CSAREGIPYEQYF. The CDR3, as DNA: TGCAGTGCTAGAGAAGGGATCCCCTACGAGCAGTACTTC. The chain recombines TRBV20-1 with TRBJ2-7; D not certain. V was clipped by 0 bases and J by 2 bases, with 8 bases between them. The length of the CDR3 is 13 residues. Germline V gene data show CDR1 as DFQATT and CDR2 as SNEGSKA (reference sequence).

V is TRBV4-3 and J is TRBJ2-3; 7 bases match TRBD2. This CDR3 has 17 residues. V shed 1 base and J 4 bases; nucleotides not matched to a gene: 11. The V gene's germline CDR1 is LGHNA and CDR2 YSLEER. As DNA, the CDR3 is TGCGCCAGCAGCCAAGGAGGTTGGGGGGAGGGCGCAGATACGCAGTATTTT. Amino acids: CASSQGGWGEGADTQYF.

This clonotype was seen a handful of times. The chain uses TRBV4-1 and TRBJ1-1, with D hard to call. The V end lost 2 bases, the J end lost 3 bases, and 10 bases lay between the germline ends. In germline, CDR1 is MGHRA, CDR2 YSYEKL. The CDR3 sequence is 14 residues long. CDR3 amino acids: CASSQRITDTEAFF. The CDR3 coding sequence is TGCGCCAGCAGCCAACGGATTACGGACACTGAAGCTTTCTTT.

This clonotype was counted many times. J is TRBJ1-1 and V is TRBV18; maybe TRBD1 (6 bases). Trimming pared 3 bases from V and 5 bases from J, leaving 13 bases between. The germline V gene encodes CDR1 KGHSH and CDR2 LQKENI. The CDR3 runs 14 residues. This CDR3 reads CASSPYQGRTEAFF. CDR3 nucleotides: TGTGCCAGCTCACCGTATCAGGGGCGTACTGAAGCTTTCTTT.